Presented here are 7 T cell receptor beta chains from one specimen sequenced in a study of control samples from healthy donors and cancer patients. Assay used: immunoSEQ multiplex PCR; TCRdb lists only in-frame clones, some missing. The table lists about 160,000 clones, about 94% of them singletons. The sequencing sample was made of blood. The receptors originated from a woman between 40 and 55 years old in good health.

The chain links TRBV6-2 or TRBV6-3 to TRBJ2-7, with 8 bases lining up with TRBD2. The CDR3 runs to 14 residues. Germline V gives CDR1 MNHEY, CDR2 SVGEGT. The J segment lost 5 bases and the V segment lost 0 bases, leaving 3 bases of the junction unmatched. The CDR3 DNA follows: TGTGCCAGCAGTTACTCGCTAGCGGGTAACGAGCAGTACTTC. Its translation: CASSYSLAGNEQYF.

The rearrangement joins TRBV11-2 to TRBJ2-7; D not certain. V was shortened by 5 bases and J by 4 bases, with 6 bases between the two germline ends. CDR1 and CDR2 from the germline V gene are SGHAT and FQNNGV. The CDR3 has 11 amino acids. The CDR3 coding sequence is TGTGCCAGCAGCCCAGGATACGAGCAGTACTTC. It is translated as CASSPGYEQYF.

The J gene is TRBJ2-5, the V gene TRBV5-6; D remains ambiguous. V was shortened by 0 bases and J by 0 bases, with 15 bases between the two germline ends. The CDR3 loop spans 17 amino acids. The germline V gene encodes CDR1 SGHDT and CDR2 YYEEEE. DNA for the CDR3: TGTGCCAGCAGCTTGGCGGTCCAGAGACTCTACCAAGAGACCCAGTACTTC. It codes for CASSLAVQRLYQETQYF.

The V gene is TRBV5-5, the J gene TRBJ2-7; D is uncertain. The CDR3 loop spans 15 amino acids. Trimming removed 0 bases from V and 0 bases from J, with 10 bases in between. Germline values: CDR1 SGHKS, CDR2 YYEKEE (reference sequence). DNA of the CDR3: TGTGCCAGCAGCTTGGGCCAGCCCTTCTCCTACGAGCAGTACTTC. Translating gives CASSLGQPFSYEQYF.

The chain uses TRBV2 and TRBJ2-5; TRBD1 might be the D (5 bases). With 4 bases removed from V and 0 bases from J, the gap between germline ends came to 9 bases. The CDR3 extends over 14 amino acids. The germline CDR1 and CDR2 sequences are SNHLY and FYNNEI. The CDR3 region is CASSGTTYQETQYF. The CDR3 coding sequence is TGTGCCAGCAGTGGGACAACGTACCAAGAGACCCAGTACTTC. The whole variable domain, filled in from reference TRBV2 and TRBJ2-5, reads EPEVTQTPSHQVTQMGQEVILRCVPISNHLYFYWYRQILGQKVEFLVSFYNNEISEKSEIFDDQFSVERPDGSNFTLKIRSTKLEDSAMYFCASSGTTYQETQYFGPGTRLLVL.

The gene calls are TRBV7-9 and TRBJ2-5; D unclear. The length of the CDR3 is 11 residues. Trimming pared 2 bases from V and 10 bases from J, leaving 8 bases between. Per the germline V gene, CDR1 is SEHNR and CDR2 is FQNEAQ (reference sequence). CDR3 protein: CASSLNYGQYF. The CDR3 DNA reads as TGTGCCAGCAGCTTAAATTACGGCCAGTACTTC.

The chain joins TRBV12-5 to TRBJ2-1, with no clear D. This CDR3 contains 10 residues. Per germline, CDR1 LGHNT and CDR2 FRNRAP. Trimming took 0 bases from V and 9 from J, leaving 0 bases between them. The CDR3 here is CASGLVEQFF. CDR3 bases: TGTGCTAGTGGTTTGGTTGAGCAGTTCTTC.